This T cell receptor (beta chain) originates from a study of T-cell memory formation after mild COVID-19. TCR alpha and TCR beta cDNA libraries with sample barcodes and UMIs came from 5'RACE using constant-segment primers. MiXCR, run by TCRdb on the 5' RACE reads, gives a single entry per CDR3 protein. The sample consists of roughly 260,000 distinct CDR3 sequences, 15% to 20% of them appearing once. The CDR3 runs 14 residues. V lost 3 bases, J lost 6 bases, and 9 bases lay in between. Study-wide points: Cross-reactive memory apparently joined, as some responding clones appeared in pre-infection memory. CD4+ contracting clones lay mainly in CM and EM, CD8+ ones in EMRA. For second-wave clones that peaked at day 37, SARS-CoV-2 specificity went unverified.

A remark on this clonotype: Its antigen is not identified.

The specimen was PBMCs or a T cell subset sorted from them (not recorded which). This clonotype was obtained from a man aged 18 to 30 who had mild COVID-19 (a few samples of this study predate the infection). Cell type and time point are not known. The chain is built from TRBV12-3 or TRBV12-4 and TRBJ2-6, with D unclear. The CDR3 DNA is TGTGCCAGCAGTTTCGGTCGTCTGGCCAACGTCCTGACTTTC. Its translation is CASSFGRLANVLTF.